The rows below give T cell receptor beta chains drawn from one sample of a study of beta chain features in type 1 diabetes. This table comes from immunoSEQ multiplex PCR, and its TCRdb copy is limited to in-frame clones, with some not included. Seen here are about 160,000 clones, 7.5% to 8.5% observed once, and the top ten hold about 0.5%. The sequencing sample was made of central memory CD4+ T cells from blood. These receptors all stem from a man aged 18 to 30 with type 1 diabetes. CDR3s include the opening cysteine and the closing phenylalanine or tryptophan. The order of the fields is V gene, clone size, CDR3 protein. Not all rows give a size; the values are once, few, many and, for expanded clones, a class.

v_call: TRBV30
clone_size: few
cdr3_aa: CAWRQESTEAFF

v_call: TRBV7-8
clone_size: few
cdr3_aa: CASSSSGGTGELFF

v_call: TRBV10-3
clone_size: .
cdr3_aa: CAITHRQGAKTQYF

v_call: TRBV9
clone_size: .
cdr3_aa: CASSVDSSYNSPLHF

v_call: TRBV11-2
clone_size: few
cdr3_aa: CASSPGGLAGGTGELFF

v_call: TRBV29-1
clone_size: .
cdr3_aa: CSVEDGLRTGELFF

v_call: TRBV11-2
clone_size: few
cdr3_aa: CASSSGLAEHIWEETQYF

v_call: TRBV28
clone_size: .
cdr3_aa: CASRLGQGANIQYF

v_call: TRBV6-6
clone_size: .
cdr3_aa: CASSSQQGVEKLFF

v_call: TRBV29-1
clone_size: many
cdr3_aa: CSVVGQGDTEAFF

v_call: TRBV6-6
clone_size: few
cdr3_aa: CASSLPGSYNEQFF

v_call: TRBV2
clone_size: .
cdr3_aa: CASNTAYNEQFF

v_call: TRBV7-2
clone_size: few
cdr3_aa: CASSLEGRVNVADTQYF

v_call: TRBV28
clone_size: few
cdr3_aa: CASSWPGLDYEQYF

v_call: TRBV10-2
clone_size: few
cdr3_aa: CASSAGRGQETQYF

v_call: TRBV11-2
clone_size: .
cdr3_aa: CASSLEVAGNTGELFF

v_call: TRBV18
clone_size: few
cdr3_aa: CASSPQGSTYEQYF

v_call: TRBV19
clone_size: few
cdr3_aa: CASTPAGTSASYEQYF

v_call: TRBV30
clone_size: few
cdr3_aa: CAWGGTVEQYF

v_call: TRBV18
clone_size: few
cdr3_aa: CASSPLDSRYNEQFF